This entry describes one T cell receptor beta chain. Its matching antigen is unknown. Clones were read by immunoSEQ multiplex PCR, and TCRdb kept only the in-frame ones, dropping some. The table includes 2.3 million or so clones, 85% to 95% detected once. These data come from a study of shared clonotypes between healthy human individuals. Whole-study findings and limits: What naive subsets generally showed was a larger estimated richness than memory subsets showed.

Trimming shortened V by 7 bases and J by 3 bases, and 9 bases separated the two germline ends. The CDR3 is 12 residues long. CDR1 is SQVTM and CDR2 is ANQGSEA in the germline V gene. The TCR originated in a man between 18 and 29 years old in good health. Some clones in this sample may be carry-over from other donors' samples. J is TRBJ1-4 and V is TRBV29-1; no firm D call. The sample comprised naive CD4+ T cells from PBMCs. Subset here: CD45RA+ positively selected. CDR3 in amino acids: CSAGWSNEKLFF. CDR3 nucleotide sequence: TGCAGCGCCGGGTGGTCTAATGAAAAACTGTTTTTT. The full variable domain, rest sourced from reference TRBV29-1 and TRBJ1-4, is SAVISQKPSRDICQRGTSLTIQCQVDSQVTMMFWYRQQPGQSLTLIATANQGSEATYESGFVIDKFPISRPNLTFSTLTVSNMSPEDSSIYLCSAGWSNEKLFFGSGTQLSVL.